The 14 T cell receptor beta chains given below trace back to one sample, sequenced in a study of control samples from healthy donors and cancer patients. The data were produced by immunoSEQ multiplex PCR, yet TCRdb's version contains in-frame clones alone and is incomplete. In the table there are around 76,000 clones, about 89% of which are singletons. The specimen sequenced was PBMCs. The receptors come from a woman in her forties or fifties with colorectal cancer.

V usage is TRBV29-1 and J usage is TRBJ1-1, with D uncertain. Germline V gives CDR1 SQVTM, CDR2 ANQGSEA. Trimming stripped 6 bases from V and 5 bases from J, with 22 bases between. This CDR3 is 15 amino acids long. The CDR3 coding sequence is TGCAGCGTCGCGAATTCCCCGAGAGGAATGACTGAAGCTTTCTTT. The encoded protein is CSVANSPRGMTEAFF.

In nucleotides, the CDR3 is TGCGCCAGCAGCTTAGTAGCGGGGGAGGATACGCAGTATTTT. Encoded protein: CASSLVAGEDTQYF. This sequence joins TRBV5-1 and TRBJ2-3; 9 positions match TRBD2. Germline V gene sequence: CDR1 SGHRS, CDR2 YFSETQ. Trimming took 2 bases from V and 6 from J; bases not matched to a gene: 4. This CDR3 spans 14 amino acids.

The V gene is TRBV5-5, the J gene TRBJ2-6; D not certain. The CDR3 has 18 residues. The germline V and J ends were trimmed by 2 bases and 1 base, with 16 bases remaining between them. CDR1 is SGHKS and CDR2 is YYEKEE in the germline V gene (reference sequence). CDR3 sequence (DNA): TGTGCCAGCAGCTTTACCGGCAGCAGTCGTTCTGGGGCCAACGTCCTGACTTTC. Residues: CASSFTGSSRSGANVLTF.

V and J are TRBV5-1 and TRBJ2-1, with 7 bases aligning to TRBD1. This CDR3 is built from 15 residues. The J segment lost 1 base and the V segment lost 5 bases, leaving 6 bases of the junction unmatched. Germline V gene sequence: CDR1 SGHRS, CDR2 YFSETQ. The CDR3 protein is CASRNGTASYNEQFF. CDR3 nucleotides: TGCGCCAGCAGAAACGGGACAGCTTCCTACAATGAGCAGTTCTTC.

The chain is built from TRBV28 and TRBJ1-4; TRBD1 aligns across 8 bases. Germline CDR1 is MDHEN and CDR2 is SYDVKM. V dropped 3 bases and J dropped 7; count of bases not matched to a gene: 4. The CDR3 spans 14 residues. CDR3 residues: CASSFPDRGEKLFF. In DNA, the CDR3 is TGTGCCAGCAGTTTCCCAGACAGGGGTGAAAAACTGTTTTTT.

The count of this clone is one. The CDR3 here is CASRWTGKNIQYF. The CDR3 DNA reads TGTGCCAGCAGATGGACGGGCAAAAACATTCAGTACTTC. This chain joins TRBV12-3 or TRBV12-4 and TRBJ2-4; no firm D call. The CDR3 sequence is 13 residues long. V lost 6 bases and J 3 bases, leaving 9 bases between the germline ends.

This chain connects TRBV30 to TRBJ2-1, with D perhaps assigned TRBD1 or TRBD2 (7 bases each). This CDR3 contains 14 residues. Trimming removed 2 bases from V and 5 bases from J, with 13 bases in between. Germline values: CDR1 GTSNPN, CDR2 SVGIG (reference sequence). CDR3 bases: TGTGCCTGGAGTCAGGGGGGGGTGCACAATGAGCAGTTCTTC. Translating it yields CAWSQGGVHNEQFF.

The CDR3 DNA reads TGTGCCAGCAGCGTAGGGGGGGCCGGCACTGAAGCTTTCTTT. The encoded protein is CASSVGGAGTEAFF. V gene TRBV9 combines with J gene TRBJ1-1, with D possibly being TRBD1 (6 bases). Per the germline V gene, CDR1 is SGDLS and CDR2 is YYNGEE. The CDR3 has 14 amino acids. V was pared by 0 bases and J by 4 bases, with 10 bases between.

The chain employs TRBV21-1 and TRBJ1-1. TRBV21-1 is flagged as a pseudogene. The CDR3 runs to 16 residues. CDR3 protein: CASSPRGVTGMAEAFF. CDR3 sequence (DNA): TGTGCCAGCAGCCCCCGGGGGGTTACAGGGATGGCTGAAGCTTTCTTT.

The genes are TRBV7-2 and TRBJ1-3; D is unresolved. Looked up from germline, CDR1 is SGHTA and CDR2 is FQGNSA. Trimming cost V 6 bases and J 6 bases, with 12 bases left between them. The CDR3 is 13 residues long. The CDR3 loop reads CASSPPGQNTIYF. Written as DNA, the CDR3 is TGTGCCAGCAGTCCACCCGGGCAAAACACCATATATTTT.

The chain recombines TRBV18 with TRBJ1-2; 9 bases are shared with TRBD1. J lost 7 bases, V lost 3 bases, and 9 bases had no gene match. This CDR3 is built from 15 residues. Looked up from germline, CDR1 is KGHSH and CDR2 is LQKENI. CDR3 in DNA: TGTGCCAGCTCACCTTTGGACAGGGGAGCGCGTGGCTACACCTTC. Translating gives CASSPLDRGARGYTF.

This rearrangement joins TRBV2 to TRBJ2-1; D perhaps matches TRBD1 (5 bases). Trimming cost V 6 bases and J 9 bases, with 15 bases left between them. Per the germline V gene, CDR1 is SNHLY and CDR2 is FYNNEI. The CDR3 contains 13 residues. The CDR3 region has the DNA TGTGCCAGCAGGGTGGGGCAGATCAGTGAGCAGTTCTTC. This encodes CASRVGQISEQFF.

A word on this clone: This same CDR3 is encoded by further DNA sequences in the sample. The chain carries TRBV12-3 or TRBV12-4 and TRBJ1-1, with D tentatively TRBD1 (5 bases). This CDR3 comprises 13 residues. Trimming stripped 3 bases from V and 4 bases from J, with 9 bases between. CDR3 sequence: CASSFGGGTEAFF. CDR3 DNA: TGTGCCAGCAGTTTCGGGGGGGGCACTGAAGCTTTCTTT.

V is TRBV15 and J is TRBJ2-1; no clear D. The V gene lost 0 bases and the J gene lost 3 bases, with 9 bases spanning the gap. The CDR3 covers 15 residues. Germline CDR1 is LNHNV and CDR2 is YYDKDF (reference sequence). The CDR3 bases are TGTGCCACCAGCAGAGATTTCAGGAGCTACAATGAGCAGTTCTTC. Protein sequence: CATSRDFRSYNEQFF.